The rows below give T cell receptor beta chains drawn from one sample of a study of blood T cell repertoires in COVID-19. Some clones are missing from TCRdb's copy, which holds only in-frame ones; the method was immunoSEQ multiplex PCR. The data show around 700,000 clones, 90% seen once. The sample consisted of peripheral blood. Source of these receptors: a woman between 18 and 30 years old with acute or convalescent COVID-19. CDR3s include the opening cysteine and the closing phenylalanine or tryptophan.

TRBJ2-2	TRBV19	CASKKASGGTNTGELFF
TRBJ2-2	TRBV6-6	CASSYRVFRNTGELFF
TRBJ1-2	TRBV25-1	CASSGQGHYGYTF
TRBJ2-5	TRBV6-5	CASKWQGAGETQYF
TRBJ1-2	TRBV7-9	CASSSTGATYGYTF
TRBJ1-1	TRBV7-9	CASSGTGSVAFF
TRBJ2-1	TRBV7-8	CASSSLSGLAGGPLNEQFF
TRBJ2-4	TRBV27	CASSFGRTKNIQYF
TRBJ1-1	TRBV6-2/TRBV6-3	CASSPPPIGVAFF
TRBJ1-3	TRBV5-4	CASSTQGAGGNTIYF
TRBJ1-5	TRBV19	CASSIPGTDNQPQHF